Sequencing of this TCR beta chain was carried out in a study of blood T cell repertoires in COVID-19. About the study: Some COVID-19 samples were acute and others convalescent; all came from the United States, Italy and Spain. In each case, the material was cDNA or gDNA derived from T cells, B-cell-depleted T cells, or PBMCs.

Clones were read by immunoSEQ multiplex PCR, and TCRdb kept only the in-frame ones, dropping some. This sample yields about 190,000 clones, of which 75% to 80% are seen a single time; less than 30% belongs to the top ten. Germline CDR1 LGHNT, CDR2 FRNRAP. The CDR3 spans 13 residues. Trimming left V 3 bases short and J 2 bases short, with 8 bases between. Sequencing was performed on peripheral blood. The V gene is TRBV12-5, the J gene TRBJ2-7; D perhaps matches TRBD2 (6 bases). The origin of this receptor is a woman aged 70-85 years with acute or convalescent COVID-19. The CDR3 DNA sequence: TGTGCTAGTGGTTTTAGCGGAGCCTACGAGCAGTACTTC. Translating gives CASGFSGAYEQYF.